These T cell receptor beta chains were read from a single sample in a study of blood T cells in healthy people across ages. Each CDR3 protein is one row after TCRdb ran MiXCR on the 5' RACE reads. The table has approximately 1.5 million distinct CDR3 sequences, 40% to 45% seen once. The sequenced sample was blood. All receptors derive from a young woman in good health. Both conserved end residues are part of each CDR3. A D gene is named only where the DNA matches it firmly.

d_call j_call v_call cdr3_aa
TRBD2 TRBJ2-5 TRBV11-3 CASSYRGGGQETQYF
NA TRBJ1-1 TRBV6-2/TRBV6-3 CASSDSSSPEAFF
NA TRBJ2-2 TRBV20-1 CSAADLDGGELFF
NA TRBJ2-7 TRBV27 CASSPLDRPSHYEQYF
TRBD1 TRBJ1-4 TRBV7-9 CASSDQTGDREKLFF
NA TRBJ1-5 TRBV7-2 CASSLAGFRQPQHF
NA TRBJ1-1 TRBV5-6 CASSRGPMGTEAFF
TRBD1 TRBJ2-1 TRBV29-1 CSAKDRGSYNEQFF
NA TRBJ2-7 TRBV5-1 CASSLVAPQYEQYF
TRBD1 TRBJ1-2 TRBV6-5 CASSRYRGSNYGYTF
TRBD2 NA TRBV6-1 CASKSGVDYEQYF
NA TRBJ2-1 TRBV3-1 CASSQAGPAYYNEQFF
NA TRBJ1-1 TRBV6-5 CASRLREANTEAFF
TRBD2 TRBJ2-5 TRBV5-1 CASSSLGGVQETQYF
NA TRBJ2-3 TRBV14 CASSPLTGYTDTQYF
TRBD2 TRBJ2-3 TRBV4-1 CASSQGVAGGTDTQYF
NA TRBJ2-1 TRBV9 CASSGGAGYNEQFF
TRBD2 TRBJ2-1 TRBV12-5 CASGWTSGRVYNEQFF
NA TRBJ1-2 TRBV5-4 CDSSREGLTNYGYTF
NA TRBJ2-1 TRBV5-1 CASSYRLVRTDEQFF
TRBD2 TRBJ2-3 TRBV28 CASSLWREGRDTQYF
TRBD1 TRBJ2-3 TRBV6-1 CASSDRDLSTDTQYF
NA TRBJ2-5 TRBV14 CASSQGEEGIRKTQYF
TRBD1 TRBJ2-7 TRBV9 CASSVGSTGGILYEQYF
TRBD2 TRBJ2-7 TRBV7-2 CASSLGGAGGAYEQYF
NA TRBJ1-2 TRBV7-2 CASSSRDPGTLGGYGYTF